The rows below give T cell receptor beta chains drawn from one sample of a study of blood T cell repertoires in COVID-19. The method was immunoSEQ multiplex PCR; TCRdb's version includes in-frame clones alone and lacks a portion of them. Of about 200,000 clones detected, over 80% appear once; the ten largest clones hold less than 1.5%. Sample: PBMCs or T cells enriched from blood (not recorded which). Receptors originate from a man aged 25-45 years who had recovered from COVID-19. The CDR3 runs from the conserved cysteine through the conserved F or W. The D gene is left open where the match is weak. The size entry is marked missing in some rows and otherwise reads once, few, many or a size class.

d_gene | j_gene | abundance | v_gene | CDR3nt | CDR3aa
TRBD1 | TRBJ1-4 | NA | TRBV29-1 | TGCAGCGTGCCCGGGACAGTGAATGAAAAACTGTTTTTT | CSVPGTVNEKLFF
NA | TRBJ2-1 | NA | TRBV28 | TGTGCCAGCAGGAAACAGGGAGGGTACAATGAGCAGTTCTTC | CASRKQGGYNEQFF
TRBD1 | TRBJ1-1 | NA | TRBV27 | TGTGCCAGCAGTTTAGCAGGGGGCGGGGAAGCTTTCTTT | CASSLAGGGEAFF
NA | TRBJ2-5 | NA | TRBV25-1 | TGTGCCAGCAGTGCTAGTCTCTTCCCCCAAGAGACCCAGTACTTC | CASSASLFPQETQYF
TRBD2 | TRBJ2-1 | NA | TRBV5-1 | TGCGCCAGCAGCCCACGCGGGACTAGCGGGAGCCCCAACTACAATGAGCAGTTCTTC | CASSPRGTSGSPNYNEQFF
TRBD1 | TRBJ2-1 | NA | TRBV5-4 | TGTGCCAGCAGCCCCGGACAGGGAAGCTCCTACAATGAGCAGTTCTTC | CASSPGQGSSYNEQFF
NA | TRBJ2-3 | NA | TRBV4-3 | TGCGCCAGCAGCCAAGGGGCGGGAAGCACAGATACGCAGTATTTT | CASSQGAGSTDTQYF
TRBD1 | TRBJ2-1 | NA | TRBV7-2 | TGTGCCAGCAGCCACAGACAGGGATACAATGAGCAGTTCTTC | CASSHRQGYNEQFF
TRBD1 | TRBJ2-5 | NA | TRBV24-1 | TGTTCCACCAGTGATCGACAGGGGGCGCGGGAGACCCAGTACTTC | CSTSDRQGARETQYF
NA | TRBJ2-5 | NA | TRBV6-5 | TGTGCCAGCAGTTACGGGGCAGGGGGGATCCAAGAGACCCAGTACTTC | CASSYGAGGIQETQYF
NA | TRBJ1-2 | NA | TRBV7-2 | TGTGCCAGCAGCTTAGGACGGGTTAACTATGGCTACACCTTC | CASSLGRVNYGYTF
NA | TRBJ1-1 | NA | TRBV4-3 | TGCGCCAGCAGCCAAGGAAGCGGATGGGTTGTTGGTGAAGCTTTCTTT | CASSQGSGWVVGEAFF
NA | TRBJ1-1 | NA | TRBV5-5 | TGTGCCAGCAGCTTGGTGGAGAGAAACACTGAAGCTTTCTTT | CASSLVERNTEAFF
NA | TRBJ1-2 | NA | TRBV6-1 | TGTGCCAGCAGTGAGGTTCCGGGACAACCCTATGGCTACACCTTC | CASSEVPGQPYGYTF
TRBD1 | TRBJ2-7 | once | TRBV5-1 | TGCGCCAGCAGCGCCGGACAGGGCTTTCATTACGAGCAGTACTTC | CASSAGQGFHYEQYF
TRBD1 | TRBJ1-2 | NA | TRBV6-1 | TGTGCCAGCAGTGAGACAGGGGCCGGGAGCTATGGCTACACCTTC | CASSETGAGSYGYTF
TRBD2 | TRBJ2-3 | NA | TRBV7-8 | TGTGCCAGCAGCCCCTTCGGGACTAGCGGCTTCACAGATACGCAGTATTTT | CASSPFGTSGFTDTQYF
NA | TRBJ2-2 | NA | TRBV5-1 | TGCGCCAGCAGAGCCGGCGGGGAGCTGTTTTTT | CASRAGGELFF
NA | TRBJ2-7 | NA | TRBV4-1 | TGCGCCAGCAGCCAATTGGGGGCCCAATCCTACGAGCAGTACTTC | CASSQLGAQSYEQYF
NA | TRBJ1-4 | NA | TRBV9 | TGTGCCAGCAGCGTAGTACAGGGTGAAAAACTGTTTTTT | CASSVVQGEKLFF
NA | TRBJ2-7 | NA | TRBV11-2 | TGTGCCAGCAGCTTAGGAGCTGTGACCTACGAGCAGTACTTC | CASSLGAVTYEQYF
NA | TRBJ1-5 | NA | TRBV10-1 | TGCGCCAGCAGTGACAGGGGCAATCAGCCCCAGCATTTT | CASSDRGNQPQHF
TRBD2 | TRBJ2-7 | NA | TRBV5-4 | TGTGCCAGCAGCTTGGGATCGGCTAGCGGCTACGAGCAGTACTTC | CASSLGSASGYEQYF
NA | TRBJ2-7 | NA | TRBV5-1 | TGCGCCAGCAGCCTCCGGGATCCCACTAGGGAGCAGTACTTC | CASSLRDPTREQYF
NA | TRBJ1-1 | NA | TRBV19 | TGTGCCAGTAGAGGACAGAGAACTGAAGCTTTCTTT | CASRGQRTEAFF
TRBD1 | TRBJ1-5 | NA | TRBV7-2 | TGTGCCAGCAGCCCCCGGACAGGGGTGGATCAGCCCCAGCATTTT | CASSPRTGVDQPQHF
TRBD2 | TRBJ2-7 | NA | TRBV25-1 | TGTGCCAGCAGTGAATTAGCGGGGTCCTACGAGCAGTACTTC | CASSELAGSYEQYF
TRBD2 | TRBJ2-4 | NA | TRBV7-2 | TGTGCCAGCAGCCACCCCTCACTAGCGGGGCTAGCCAAAAACATTCAGTACTTC | CASSHPSLAGLAKNIQYF
NA | TRBJ2-3 | NA | TRBV6-4 | TGTGCCAGCAGCCGACACTGGGCAGAGAGCACAGATACGCAGTATTTT | CASSRHWAESTDTQYF
NA | TRBJ1-4 | once | TRBV7-9 | TGTGCCAGCAGCTTAGTTCCAGATGAAAAACTGTTTTTT | CASSLVPDEKLFF
TRBD1 | TRBJ2-7 | NA | TRBV27 | TGTGCCAGCACCCGCACGGGACAGACTTCCTACGAGCAGTACTTC | CASTRTGQTSYEQYF
NA | TRBJ1-2 | NA | TRBV6-2/TRBV6-3 | TGTGCCAGCAGTACACAGGGATTCTATGGCTACACCTTC | CASSTQGFYGYTF
NA | TRBJ1-2 | NA | TRBV30 | TGTGCCTGGAGTGAAGGAGACGGCTATGGCTACACCTTC | CAWSEGDGYGYTF
NA | TRBJ2-7 | NA | TRBV10-1 | TGCGCCAGCAGTGTCGGGTCCGAGCAGTACTTC | CASSVGSEQYF
NA | TRBJ2-3 | NA | TRBV2 | TGTGCCAGCAGTCCAAGGACAGTCACAGATACGCAGTATTTT | CASSPRTVTDTQYF
TRBD1 | TRBJ2-7 | NA | TRBV12-3/TRBV12-4 | TGTGCCAGCAGCCAGGGACAGATCTACGAGCAGTACTTC | CASSQGQIYEQYF
NA | TRBJ1-6 | NA | TRBV6-6 | TGTGCCAGCAGTTACGAGGGTTTCTATAATTCACCCCTCCACTTT | CASSYEGFYNSPLHF
TRBD1 | TRBJ1-5 | NA | TRBV7-2 | TGTGCCAGCAGCTTATCGATCGACAGGGCTGGGCAGCCCCAGCATTTT | CASSLSIDRAGQPQHF
NA | TRBJ2-3 | once | TRBV29-1 | TGCAGCGTTGATCAGAGAGGGCGACGGGGAGATACGCAGTATTTT | CSVDQRGRRGDTQYF
TRBD2 | TRBJ2-1 | NA | TRBV11-2 | TGTGCCAGCAGCTCGCAGGTGACTAGCGTCACTCATGAGCAGTTCTTC | CASSSQVTSVTHEQFF
TRBD2 | TRBJ2-1 | NA | TRBV29-1 | TGCAGCGTCGAAGCGGGGGTGGTGGGTTACAATGAGCAGTTCTTC | CSVEAGVVGYNEQFF
NA | TRBJ2-2 | NA | TRBV4-1 | TGCGCCAGCAGCCAAGATTCCTCCAGGGTATTGATCGGGGAGCTGTTTTTT | CASSQDSSRVLIGELFF
NA | TRBJ2-7 | once | TRBV9 | TGTGCCAGCAGCGTAGAACAGGGATACGAGCAGTACTTC | CASSVEQGYEQYF
NA | TRBJ1-3 | once | TRBV18 | TGTGCCAGCTCACCAATCTCGGGCTCTGGAAACACCATATATTTT | CASSPISGSGNTIYF
NA | TRBJ2-1 | NA | TRBV21-1 | TGTGCCAGCAGCAAAACCTCGGGAGGGCTAACCCTTCCCGTTTACAATGAGCAGTTCTTC | CASSKTSGGLTLPVYNEQFF
TRBD2 | TRBJ2-3 | NA | TRBV20-1 | TGCAGTGCTAGTCAGGGCGGGGGGTTCGGCACAGATACGCAGTATTTT | CSASQGGGFGTDTQYF
NA | TRBJ2-3 | NA | TRBV30 | TGTGCCTGGGCGGTGCCAGGGGAGACAGATACGCAGTATTTT | CAWAVPGETDTQYF
TRBD1 | TRBJ2-7 | NA | TRBV7-2 | TGTGCCAGCAGGCAAGGACAGGGAAGGTACGAGCAGTACTTC | CASRQGQGRYEQYF
NA | TRBJ1-2 | NA | TRBV24-1 | TGTGCCACCCGGAAAGGGAGCTATGGCTACACCTTC | CATRKGSYGYTF
TRBD1 | TRBJ1-2 | NA | TRBV9 | TGTGCCAGCAGCGGGGACAGGGACTATGGCTACACCTTC | CASSGDRDYGYTF
TRBD1 | TRBJ1-5 | NA | TRBV7-9 | TGTGCCAGCAGCTCCGACAGGGGGGATCAGCCCCAGCATTTT | CASSSDRGDQPQHF
NA | TRBJ2-2 | NA | TRBV7-9 | TGTGCCAGCAGCCCCCTCGCGGGGCTCACCGGGGAGCTGTTTTTT | CASSPLAGLTGELFF
NA | TRBJ2-7 | NA | TRBV6-2/TRBV6-3 | TGTGCCAGCAGTTCTAACTCCTACGAGCAGTACTTC | CASSSNSYEQYF
TRBD2 | TRBJ2-3 | NA | TRBV5-4 | TGTGCCAGCAGCTTGGCGTACAGTGGACTAGCGGGGGCGACAGATACGCAGTATTTT | CASSLAYSGLAGATDTQYF
NA | TRBJ1-5 | NA | TRBV6-5 | TGTGCCAGCAGTTACTCGACACTTCAGCCCCAGCATTTT | CASSYSTLQPQHF